This is a list of T cell receptor beta chains from one sample in a study of T cell responses to AZD1222 COVID-19 vaccine. The table came from immunoSEQ multiplex PCR; TCRdb's copy has only in-frame clones and leaves some out. The profile covers about 78,000 clones, with roughly 86% appearing a single time and approximately 4.8% taken by the ten largest. Sequenced here: peripheral blood, sampled on day 0 of MenACWY control vaccination. These receptors were taken from an adult in good health. The CDR3 runs from the conserved cysteine through the conserved F or W. The D gene is left open where the match is weak. Clone size is shown for a subset of rows, as once, few, many or a class of expanded clone.

CDR3nt: TGTGCCAGCTCAGGCGTAGGGGGCACTGAAGCTTTCTTT
CDR3aa: CASSGVGGTEAFF
j_gene: TRBJ1-1
v_gene: TRBV18
abundance: -
d_gene: -

CDR3nt: TGTGCCAGCAGCCCGGTGGAGGGGGCCTCCTACAATGAGCAGTTCTTC
CDR3aa: CASSPVEGASYNEQFF
j_gene: TRBJ2-1
v_gene: TRBV7-2
abundance: once
d_gene: -

CDR3nt: TGTGCCAGCTCACCCATACACGTCCCGGGGAAGTATCAGCCCCAGCATTTT
CDR3aa: CASSPIHVPGKYQPQHF
j_gene: TRBJ1-5
v_gene: TRBV18
abundance: -
d_gene: -

CDR3nt: TGTGCCAGTAGTATTGGACAGACCGAGCAGTACTTC
CDR3aa: CASSIGQTEQYF
j_gene: TRBJ2-7
v_gene: TRBV19
abundance: few
d_gene: -

CDR3nt: TGTGCCAGTTCGACAGGGACCCAAGAGACCCAGTACTTC
CDR3aa: CASSTGTQETQYF
j_gene: TRBJ2-5
v_gene: TRBV7-3
abundance: -
d_gene: TRBD1

CDR3nt: TGCGCCAGCAGCTTGTCGAGTATAGCAGAAAAACTGTTTTTT
CDR3aa: CASSLSSIAEKLFF
j_gene: TRBJ1-4
v_gene: TRBV5-1
abundance: -
d_gene: -

CDR3nt: TGTGCCAGCAGCCTAAGAGGGGATTTAGGTGGGGGGAATGAGCAGTTCTTC
CDR3aa: CASSLRGDLGGGNEQFF
j_gene: TRBJ2-1
v_gene: TRBV9
abundance: once
d_gene: -

CDR3nt: TGTGCCAGCAGTCAGGGCAATCAGCCCCAGCATTTT
CDR3aa: CASSQGNQPQHF
j_gene: TRBJ1-5
v_gene: TRBV12-3/TRBV12-4
abundance: -
d_gene: -

CDR3nt: TGTGCCAGCAGCTTAGGCAGGCTTCAGCCCCAGCATTTT
CDR3aa: CASSLGRLQPQHF
j_gene: TRBJ1-5
v_gene: TRBV11-2
abundance: -
d_gene: -

CDR3nt: TGTGCCAGCAGCCAAGATGCCTACGAGCAGTACTTC
CDR3aa: CASSQDAYEQYF
j_gene: TRBJ2-7
v_gene: TRBV3-1/TRBV3-2
abundance: few
d_gene: -

CDR3nt: TGCGCCAGCAGCCGACGACAGGGCGCAGATACGCAGTATTTT
CDR3aa: CASSRRQGADTQYF
j_gene: TRBJ2-3
v_gene: TRBV5-1
abundance: -
d_gene: TRBD1

CDR3nt: TGTGCCAGCAGCTTAGTTTGGGGCAGGGGGACAGATACGCAGTATTTT
CDR3aa: CASSLVWGRGTDTQYF
j_gene: TRBJ2-3
v_gene: TRBV7-2
abundance: -
d_gene: TRBD1

CDR3nt: TGCGCCAGCAGCCAAGACCGACAGGGGGCGTATGGCTACACCTTC
CDR3aa: CASSQDRQGAYGYTF
j_gene: TRBJ1-2
v_gene: TRBV4-1
abundance: -
d_gene: TRBD1

CDR3nt: TGTGCCAGCAGCGCATTGGGCCCCGACTACAATGAGCAGTTCTTC
CDR3aa: CASSALGPDYNEQFF
j_gene: TRBJ2-1
v_gene: TRBV7-9
abundance: -
d_gene: -

CDR3nt: TGTGCCAGCAGTTTGACGAGTATAACAGGGGCGGACGACTATGGCTACACCTTC
CDR3aa: CASSLTSITGADDYGYTF
j_gene: TRBJ1-2
v_gene: TRBV28
abundance: -
d_gene: TRBD1

CDR3nt: TGTGCCAGCAGCGGGGGGTCCCATAATTCACCCCTCCACTTT
CDR3aa: CASSGGSHNSPLHF
j_gene: TRBJ1-6
v_gene: TRBV6-5
abundance: few
d_gene: -

CDR3nt: TGTGCCAGCAGTGATAGGGGAGGCGGAGGGACTGAAGCTTTCTTT
CDR3aa: CASSDRGGGGTEAFF
j_gene: TRBJ1-1
v_gene: TRBV25-1
abundance: -
d_gene: -

CDR3nt: TGTGCCAGCAGTGATGGTGGGAGGGGCAATCAGCCCCAGCATTTT
CDR3aa: CASSDGGRGNQPQHF
j_gene: TRBJ1-5
v_gene: TRBV2
abundance: -
d_gene: -

CDR3nt: TGTGCCAGCAGTTTCGGACAGTGGGAAACACCCCTCCACTTT
CDR3aa: CASSFGQWETPLHF
j_gene: TRBJ1-6
v_gene: TRBV6-5
abundance: few
d_gene: -

CDR3nt: TGTGCTAGCAGCCCCGGGGAGCCTAATGAAAAACTGTTTTTT
CDR3aa: CASSPGEPNEKLFF
j_gene: TRBJ1-4
v_gene: TRBV7-7
abundance: -
d_gene: -

CDR3nt: TGTGCCAGCAACGAAGGGGGGGCTGTTAATGAAAAACTGTTTTTT
CDR3aa: CASNEGGAVNEKLFF
j_gene: TRBJ1-4
v_gene: TRBV7-9
abundance: -
d_gene: -

CDR3nt: TGTGCCAGCAGTTCCCCCCCAGGCGACTACGAGCAGTACTTC
CDR3aa: CASSSPPGDYEQYF
j_gene: TRBJ2-7
v_gene: TRBV28
abundance: -
d_gene: -

CDR3nt: TGTGCCAGCAGCTTGTACAGGGGAAGCAATCAGCCCCAGCATTTT
CDR3aa: CASSLYRGSNQPQHF
j_gene: TRBJ1-5
v_gene: TRBV5-8
abundance: once
d_gene: TRBD1

CDR3nt: TGTGCCAGCAGCTCAACAGGGGTTCAGTACTTC
CDR3aa: CASSSTGVQYF
j_gene: TRBJ2-4
v_gene: TRBV7-2
abundance: -
d_gene: TRBD1

CDR3nt: TGCGCCAGCAGTACAGGGACCGGGGAGCTGTTTTTT
CDR3aa: CASSTGTGELFF
j_gene: TRBJ2-2
v_gene: TRBV5-1
abundance: -
d_gene: -

CDR3nt: TGTGCCAGCAGCTACCACCCAACCAATGGGTCACCCCTCCACTTT
CDR3aa: CASSYHPTNGSPLHF
j_gene: TRBJ1-6
v_gene: TRBV9
abundance: -
d_gene: -

CDR3nt: TGTGCCAGTAGTATAAGGGCTAGCGGGGGCCTCTACAATGAGCAGTTCTTC
CDR3aa: CASSIRASGGLYNEQFF
j_gene: TRBJ2-1
v_gene: TRBV19
abundance: -
d_gene: TRBD2

CDR3nt: TGCGCCAGCAGCTTGAAATATGGGGGGTCGGCCAATGAGCAGTTCTTC
CDR3aa: CASSLKYGGSANEQFF
j_gene: TRBJ2-1
v_gene: TRBV5-1
abundance: -
d_gene: -

CDR3nt: TGCAGCGTTGGAAAGGCGGGGGAAAAACTGTTTTTT
CDR3aa: CSVGKAGEKLFF
j_gene: TRBJ1-4
v_gene: TRBV29-1
abundance: -
d_gene: -

CDR3nt: TGTGCCAGCAGTTTTCCTCGGTCCTCCTTATCTGGAAACACCATATATTTT
CDR3aa: CASSFPRSSLSGNTIYF
j_gene: TRBJ1-3
v_gene: TRBV7-3
abundance: -
d_gene: -

CDR3nt: TGTGCCAGCAGCCCCCGATCGCAGGGGACTGAAGCTTTCTTT
CDR3aa: CASSPRSQGTEAFF
j_gene: TRBJ1-1
v_gene: TRBV13
abundance: -
d_gene: -

CDR3nt: TGTGCCAGCAGTGAAGCCTTTCGGGGGCACGGCCTCCACTTT
CDR3aa: CASSEAFRGHGLHF
j_gene: TRBJ1-6
v_gene: TRBV2
abundance: -
d_gene: -

CDR3nt: TGCAGTGCTAGTGCCACGGGCTGGGGTGGGCCCCAGCATTTT
CDR3aa: CSASATGWGGPQHF
j_gene: TRBJ1-5
v_gene: TRBV20-1
abundance: few
d_gene: -

CDR3nt: TGCGCCAGCAGCTTGGGGGCCGGGTATCAGCCCCAGCATTTT
CDR3aa: CASSLGAGYQPQHF
j_gene: TRBJ1-5
v_gene: TRBV5-1
abundance: -
d_gene: -